This T cell receptor (beta chain) was found in a study of blood T cells in healthy people across ages (dated by TCRdb to the mid-2010s). Context from the whole study: In model experiments, template switching captured about one uniquely barcoded TCR beta cDNA molecule for every two T cells. The study measured age-related changes in TCR beta repertoire diversity using deep sequencing normalized with unique cDNA molecular identifiers. Donors were grouped into four age groups: young (average approximately 15 years), middle-aged (roughly 38), aged (roughly 62) and long-lived (just over 80). Donors of different ages were randomly distributed across sequencing lanes to avoid experimental bias. Two additional independent replicas of 1 million unique cDNA reads from the same blood draw were analyzed for two donors (one aged 18 to 29 and one aged 80 or older). The research as a whole found: A strong correlation was found between observed TCR beta diversity and the percentage of naive T cells measured by flow cytometry. As age increased, observed TCR beta diversity per million T cells dropped in a roughly linear way, and a significant reduction was already evident by age about 40. Compared with the aged group, more naive CD4+ T cells, fewer expanded clones and increased TCR diversity were shown by the long-lived group, suggesting age selection. Since profiling was done on bulk unsorted PBMCs, naive and antigen-experienced compartments could not be conclusively compared. Donor CMV infection status was unknown, potentially confounding age-related changes in expanded clonotypes. Total diversity estimates from one million sequenced T cells were considered lower bounds and underestimates.

The library was generated by 5' RACE. Sequenced using an Illumina HiSeq 2500. A second PCR of 7 to 11 cycles was run with a J-beta primer mix and a sample-barcoded 5' primer. A template-switch 5' adaptor carrying 12 random nucleotides introduced a unique molecular identifier onto each TCR beta cDNA molecule. At least 3 million CDR3-containing paired-end reads were obtained from each sample. First-strand cDNA synthesis was performed from all RNA using the Mint cDNA synthesis kit, with priming by a TRBC-specific oligonucleotide. After uracil-DNA glycosylase treatment, a first 18-cycle PCR used universal primers M1SS and BC2_uni_R on all cDNA. The study's processing was this. For normalization, 1 million high-quality reads were randomly selected from each sample, with every read carrying a distinct molecular identifier. Reads with shared molecular identifiers were discarded instead of being binned into consensus sequences. MiTCR, set to a Q25 quality threshold and the strictest error-elimination algorithm, was used for CDR3 identification, clonotype clustering and error correction. Lower-bound total TCR beta diversity was estimated with a nonparametric unseen species model using Euler transformation. TCRdb's own reprocessing of the public reads used fastp at Q25 and MiXCR and kept productive beta chains. Each entry merges the rows of one CDR3 protein and shows their most common DNA and genes. TCRdb's processing, not the authors' own work, is the source of the V and J calls. The sample yields around 1,500,000 distinct CDR3 sequences; roughly 28% were counted once. The biggest ten clones account for about 7.7% of the sample.

V is clipped by 6 bases and J by 7 bases, and the sequence between their germline boundaries is 19 bases long. In the germline V gene, CDR1 corresponds to ENHRY and CDR2 to SYGVKD. Spanning cysteine to phenylalanine, the CDR3 consists of 14 amino acids. Just the 42-base CDR3 DNA is kept, in frame starting at base 1. The 39 donors, aged about 6 to 100 years, were systemically healthy Caucasian individuals from Russia. Around 9.7 milliliters of peripheral blood were collected from each donor into EDTA-treated Vacutainer tubes. Ficoll-Paque density-gradient centrifugation was used to isolate PBMCs, with at least 6 million obtained per sample. Trizol reagent was used to extract total RNA from the PBMCs, yielding at least 5.5 micrograms per sample. Naive CD45RAhigh/CD27high T cell percentages were measured by flow cytometry on a PBMC aliquot from every donor. This clonotype turned up a few times. Its specific antigen is unknown. The sample holds no much larger clone one base away, and base qualities are not on file.

Material: blood. The chain is assembled from TRBV10-3 and TRBJ2-7; the D call is tentative, TRBD1 or TRBD2, as each matches 5 bases. The clonotype was recovered from a woman in her 30s in good health. DNA sequence: TGTGCCATCAGCGGGACGGCTAAAGAGAGTGAGCAGTACTTC. The encoded protein is CAISGTAKESEQYF.